This is a list of T cell receptor beta chains from one sample in a study of cytomegalovirus exposure and HLA in healthy donors. Using immunoSEQ multiplex PCR, the repertoire was profiled, and TCRdb retains in-frame clones only, with some absent. The data show under 150,000 clones, with approximately 85% seen just once and approximately 6.7% held by the top ten. What was sequenced was PBMCs. The source is a woman in her 30s in good health and CMV-seropositive. The CDR3 runs from the conserved cysteine through the conserved F or W. D genes are given only for firm matches. Not every row has a clone size; where given, it reads once, few, many or a size class.

V gene: TRBV19
clone size: .
J gene: TRBJ1-2
D gene: .
CDR3 protein: CASTPGRGTLALNYGYTF
CDR3 DNA: TGTGCCAGTACCCCCGGTAGGGGGACCCTCGCGCTTAACTATGGCTACACCTTC

V gene: TRBV12-5
clone size: .
J gene: TRBJ1-1
D gene: .
CDR3 protein: CASEAGWGTEAFF
CDR3 DNA: TGTGCTAGTGAGGCGGGTTGGGGCACTGAAGCTTTCTTT

V gene: TRBV21-1
clone size: .
J gene: TRBJ1-4
D gene: .
CDR3 protein: CASTPTGAPPTNEKLFF
CDR3 DNA: TGTGCCAGCACCCCCACAGGGGCCCCCCCAACTAATGAAAAACTGTTTTTT

V gene: TRBV25-1
clone size: .
J gene: TRBJ2-3
D gene: TRBD2
CDR3 protein: CASRQTSGTDTQYF
CDR3 DNA: TGTGCCAGCAGACAGACTAGCGGCACAGATACGCAGTATTTT

V gene: TRBV19
clone size: .
J gene: TRBJ1-1
D gene: TRBD1
CDR3 protein: CASSIQPTGGAGAFF
CDR3 DNA: TGTGCCAGTAGTATCCAGCCGACAGGGGGCGCGGGAGCTTTCTTT

V gene: TRBV7-9
clone size: .
J gene: TRBJ1-1
D gene: TRBD1
CDR3 protein: CASSPGTVNTEAFF
CDR3 DNA: TGTGCCAGCAGCCCCGGGACAGTTAACACTGAAGCTTTCTTT

V gene: TRBV9
clone size: .
J gene: TRBJ2-5
D gene: .
CDR3 protein: CASSVQNQETQYF
CDR3 DNA: TGTGCCAGCAGCGTACAAAACCAAGAGACCCAGTACTTC

V gene: TRBV30
clone size: .
J gene: TRBJ1-1
D gene: TRBD1
CDR3 protein: CAWSHPKGQGELNTEAFF
CDR3 DNA: TGTGCCTGGAGTCATCCCAAGGGACAGGGGGAGTTGAACACTGAAGCTTTCTTT

V gene: TRBV29-1
clone size: .
J gene: TRBJ1-1
D gene: .
CDR3 protein: CSVGGSEAFF
CDR3 DNA: TGCAGCGTTGGCGGTAGTGAGGCTTTCTTT

V gene: TRBV27
clone size: .
J gene: TRBJ2-7
D gene: TRBD1
CDR3 protein: CASSLGTGGDYEQYF
CDR3 DNA: TGTGCCAGCAGTTTAGGAACAGGGGGAGACTACGAGCAGTACTTC

V gene: TRBV4-2
clone size: .
J gene: TRBJ1-2
D gene: TRBD1
CDR3 protein: CASSQDGDRDTSFNYGYTF
CDR3 DNA: TGTGCCAGCAGCCAAGACGGAGACAGGGATACCTCCTTTAACTATGGCTACACCTTC

V gene: TRBV4-1
clone size: .
J gene: TRBJ1-4
D gene: .
CDR3 protein: CASSQDTRTDGREKLFF
CDR3 DNA: TGCGCCAGCAGCCAGGACACAAGGACGGATGGGAGGGAAAAACTGTTTTTT

V gene: TRBV2
clone size: .
J gene: TRBJ1-2
D gene: .
CDR3 protein: CASRTQGTHGWTF
CDR3 DNA: TGTGCCAGCCGTACACAGGGAACTCACGGCTGGACCTTC

V gene: TRBV2
clone size: .
J gene: TRBJ1-5
D gene: .
CDR3 protein: CASSEEQGNQPQHF
CDR3 DNA: TGTGCCAGCAGTGAAGAACAGGGCAATCAGCCCCAGCATTTT

V gene: TRBV7-2
clone size: .
J gene: TRBJ2-5
D gene: TRBD2
CDR3 protein: CASSLARLAGVGETQYF
CDR3 DNA: TGTGCCAGCAGCTTAGCGCGCCTAGCGGGAGTAGGAGAGACCCAGTACTTC

V gene: TRBV6-5
clone size: .
J gene: TRBJ1-4
D gene: .
CDR3 protein: CASSSSTGTGEKLFF
CDR3 DNA: .

V gene: TRBV6-1
clone size: once
J gene: TRBJ2-1
D gene: TRBD2
CDR3 protein: CASTPLAGAYNEQFF
CDR3 DNA: TGTGCCAGCACCCCTTTAGCGGGGGCGTACAATGAGCAGTTCTTC

V gene: TRBV29-1
clone size: once
J gene: TRBJ2-1
D gene: .
CDR3 protein: CSVAYRLLGEQFF
CDR3 DNA: TGCAGCGTTGCCTACAGGTTATTGGGTGAGCAGTTCTTC

V gene: TRBV5-1
clone size: .
J gene: TRBJ1-1
D gene: TRBD1
CDR3 protein: CASSLTGANMDEAFF
CDR3 DNA: TGCGCCAGCAGCTTAACAGGGGCGAATATGGATGAAGCTTTCTTT

V gene: TRBV7-3
clone size: .
J gene: TRBJ1-5
D gene: .
CDR3 protein: CASSLKGRNQPQHF
CDR3 DNA: TGTGCCAGCAGCTTAAAGGGGCGTAATCAGCCCCAGCATTTT

V gene: TRBV21-1
clone size: .
J gene: TRBJ2-5
D gene: .
CDR3 protein: CASRETSCETQYF
CDR3 DNA: TGTGCCAGCAGAGAGACTAGCTGCGAGACCCAGTACTTC

V gene: TRBV5-4
clone size: .
J gene: TRBJ2-1
D gene: TRBD2
CDR3 protein: CASSPTSGGANEQFF
CDR3 DNA: TGTGCCAGCAGCCCCACTAGCGGGGGGGCCAATGAGCAGTTCTTC

V gene: TRBV5-6
clone size: .
J gene: TRBJ2-5
D gene: .
CDR3 protein: CASSLPRLETQYF
CDR3 DNA: TGTGCCAGCAGCTTGCCCAGATTGGAGACCCAGTACTTC

V gene: TRBV7-9
clone size: .
J gene: TRBJ2-7
D gene: .
CDR3 protein: CSSSSPTGSGSYEQYF
CDR3 DNA: TGTTCCAGCAGCTCCCCGACAGGTTCGGGGTCTTACGAGCAGTACTTC

V gene: TRBV7-3
clone size: .
J gene: TRBJ1-5
D gene: TRBD1
CDR3 protein: CASSPNRGLCQPQHF
CDR3 DNA: TGTGCCAGCAGCCCGAACAGGGGGCTATGTCAGCCCCAGCATTTT

V gene: TRBV10-3
clone size: once
J gene: TRBJ2-7
D gene: TRBD1
CDR3 protein: CAISTRQGIYEQYF
CDR3 DNA: TGTGCCATCAGCACCCGACAGGGGATCTACGAGCAGTACTTC

V gene: TRBV2
clone size: .
J gene: TRBJ2-5
D gene: .
CDR3 protein: CASSGLEETQYF
CDR3 DNA: TGTGCCAGCAGTGGACTAGAAGAGACCCAGTACTTC

V gene: TRBV6-1
clone size: .
J gene: TRBJ1-1
D gene: TRBD1
CDR3 protein: CASSTTGGLREAFF
CDR3 DNA: TGTGCCAGCAGTACGACAGGGGGTCTCCGTGAAGCTTTCTTT

V gene: TRBV5-1
clone size: .
J gene: TRBJ1-1
D gene: .
CDR3 protein: CASSPLGEADTEAFF
CDR3 DNA: TGCGCCAGCAGCCCCCTAGGGGAGGCGGACACTGAAGCTTTCTTT

V gene: TRBV7-3
clone size: few
J gene: TRBJ2-1
D gene: .
CDR3 protein: CASSLKAGAGFNEQFF
CDR3 DNA: TGTGCCAGCAGCTTAAAAGCAGGGGCGGGTTTCAATGAGCAGTTCTTC

V gene: TRBV27
clone size: once
J gene: TRBJ1-1
D gene: .
CDR3 protein: CASSPDSLNTEAFF
CDR3 DNA: TGTGCCAGCAGCCCAGACAGCCTCAACACTGAAGCTTTCTTT

V gene: TRBV29-1
clone size: once
J gene: TRBJ1-1
D gene: TRBD1
CDR3 protein: CSVGTGRNTEAFF
CDR3 DNA: TGCAGCGTTGGGACAGGGAGGAACACTGAAGCTTTCTTT

V gene: TRBV10-3
clone size: .
J gene: TRBJ2-5
D gene: TRBD1
CDR3 protein: CAISEGTGVETQYF
CDR3 DNA: TGTGCCATCAGTGAAGGGACAGGGGTTGAGACCCAGTACTTC

V gene: TRBV7-3
clone size: .
J gene: TRBJ2-1
D gene: TRBD2
CDR3 protein: CASSLGGEQFF
CDR3 DNA: TGTGCCAGCAGCTTAGGGGGGGAACAGTTCTTC